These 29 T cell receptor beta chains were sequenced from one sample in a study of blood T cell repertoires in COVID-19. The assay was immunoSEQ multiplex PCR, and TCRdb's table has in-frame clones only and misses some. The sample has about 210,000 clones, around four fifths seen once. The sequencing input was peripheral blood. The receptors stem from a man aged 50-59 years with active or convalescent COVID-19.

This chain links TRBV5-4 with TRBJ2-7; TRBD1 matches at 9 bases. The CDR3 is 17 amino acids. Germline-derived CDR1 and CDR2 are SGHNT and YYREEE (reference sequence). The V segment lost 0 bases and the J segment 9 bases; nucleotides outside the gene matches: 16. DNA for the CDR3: TGTGCCAGCAGCTTGGGTCTCCGGACAGGGGAAAGTGCGGGGCAGTACTTC. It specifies CASSLGLRTGESAGQYF. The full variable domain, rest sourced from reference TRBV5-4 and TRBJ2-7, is ETGVTQSPTHLIKTRGQQVTLRCSSQSGHNTVSWYQQALGQGPQFIFQYYREEENGRGNFPPRFSGLQFPNYSSELNVNALELDDSALYLCASSLGLRTGESAGQYFGPGTRLTVT.

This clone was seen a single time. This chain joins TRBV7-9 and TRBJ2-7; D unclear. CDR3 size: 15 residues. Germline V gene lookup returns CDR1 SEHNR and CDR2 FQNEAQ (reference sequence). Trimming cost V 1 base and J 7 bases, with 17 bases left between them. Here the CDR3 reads CASSLEGDPPLEQYF. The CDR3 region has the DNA TGTGCCAGCAGCTTAGAAGGAGACCCTCCGTTGGAGCAGTACTTC.

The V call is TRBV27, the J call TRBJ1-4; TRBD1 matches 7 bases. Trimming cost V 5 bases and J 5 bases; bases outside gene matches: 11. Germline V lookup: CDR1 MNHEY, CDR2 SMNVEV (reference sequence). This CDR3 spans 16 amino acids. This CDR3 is CASSPSREGANEKLFF. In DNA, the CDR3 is TGTGCCAGCAGTCCATCCCGGGAGGGGGCCAATGAAAAACTGTTTTTT.

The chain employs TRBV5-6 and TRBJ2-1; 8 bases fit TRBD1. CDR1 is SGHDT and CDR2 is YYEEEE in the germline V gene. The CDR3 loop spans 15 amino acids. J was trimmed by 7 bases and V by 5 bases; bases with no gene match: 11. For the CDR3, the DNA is TGTGCCAGCAGACAGACAGGGGAAAGTCAGAATGAGCAGTTCTTC. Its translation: CASRQTGESQNEQFF.

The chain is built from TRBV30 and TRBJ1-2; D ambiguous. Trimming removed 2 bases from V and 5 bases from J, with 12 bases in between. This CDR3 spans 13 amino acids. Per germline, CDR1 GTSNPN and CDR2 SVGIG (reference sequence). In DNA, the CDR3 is TGTGCCTGGAGTCCGACGGGAGCTTATGGCTACACCTTC. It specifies CAWSPTGAYGYTF. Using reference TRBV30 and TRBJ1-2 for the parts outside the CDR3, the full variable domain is SQTIHQWPATLVQPVGSPLSLECTVEGTSNPNLYWYRQAAGRGLQLLFYSVGIGQISSEVPQNLSASRPQDRQFILSSKKLLLSDSGFYLCAWSPTGAYGYTFGSGTRLTVV.

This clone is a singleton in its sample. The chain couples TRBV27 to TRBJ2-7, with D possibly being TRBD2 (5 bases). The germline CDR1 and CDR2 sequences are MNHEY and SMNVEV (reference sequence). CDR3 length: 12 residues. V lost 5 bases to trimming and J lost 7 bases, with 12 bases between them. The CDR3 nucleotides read TGTGCCAGCAGTCCCGGCAGCGGTGAGCAGTACTTC. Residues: CASSPGSGEQYF.

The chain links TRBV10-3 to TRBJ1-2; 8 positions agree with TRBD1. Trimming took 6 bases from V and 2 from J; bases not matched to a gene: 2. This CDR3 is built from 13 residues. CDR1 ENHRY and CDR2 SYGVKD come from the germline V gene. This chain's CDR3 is CAISRQGNYGYTF. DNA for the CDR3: TGTGCCATCAGCAGACAGGGGAACTATGGCTACACCTTC.

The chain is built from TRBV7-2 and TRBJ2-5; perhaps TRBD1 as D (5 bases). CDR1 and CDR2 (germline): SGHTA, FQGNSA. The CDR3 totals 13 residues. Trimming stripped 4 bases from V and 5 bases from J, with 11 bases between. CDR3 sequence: CASSWGVGETQYF. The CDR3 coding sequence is TGTGCCAGCAGCTGGGGCGTGGGGGAGACCCAGTACTTC.

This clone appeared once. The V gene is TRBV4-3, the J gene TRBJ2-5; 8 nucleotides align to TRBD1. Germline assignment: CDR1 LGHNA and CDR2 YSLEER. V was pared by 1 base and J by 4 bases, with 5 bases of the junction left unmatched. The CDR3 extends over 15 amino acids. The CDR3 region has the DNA TGCGCCAGCAGCCAAGTGCAGGGGGCCTCAGAGACCCAGTACTTC. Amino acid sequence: CASSQVQGASETQYF.

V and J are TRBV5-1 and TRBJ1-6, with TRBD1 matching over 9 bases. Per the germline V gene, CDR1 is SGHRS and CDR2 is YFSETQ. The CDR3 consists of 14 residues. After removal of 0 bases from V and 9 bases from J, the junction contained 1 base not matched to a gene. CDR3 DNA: TGCGCCAGCAGCTTGGACAGGGGGCTTTCACCCCTCCACTTT. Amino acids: CASSLDRGLSPLHF.

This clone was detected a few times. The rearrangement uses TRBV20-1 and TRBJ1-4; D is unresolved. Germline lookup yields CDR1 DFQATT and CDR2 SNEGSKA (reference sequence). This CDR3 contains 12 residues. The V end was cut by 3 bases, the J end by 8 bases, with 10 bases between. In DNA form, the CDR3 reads TGCAGTGCTAGTCGGCAACTAGAAAAACTGTTTTTT. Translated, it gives CSASRQLEKLFF.

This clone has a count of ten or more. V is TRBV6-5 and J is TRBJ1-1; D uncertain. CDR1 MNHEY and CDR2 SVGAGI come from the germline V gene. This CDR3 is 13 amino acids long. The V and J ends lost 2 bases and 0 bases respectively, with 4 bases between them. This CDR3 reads CASSYRVNTEAFF. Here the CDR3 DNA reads TGTGCCAGCAGTTACCGGGTGAACACTGAAGCTTTCTTT.

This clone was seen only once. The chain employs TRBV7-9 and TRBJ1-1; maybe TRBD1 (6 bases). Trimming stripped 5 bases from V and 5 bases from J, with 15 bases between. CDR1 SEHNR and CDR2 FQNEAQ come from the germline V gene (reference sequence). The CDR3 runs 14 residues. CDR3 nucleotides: TGTGCCAGCAGCCCAGGGGTTAGAAGGACTGAAGCTTTCTTT. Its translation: CASSPGVRRTEAFF.

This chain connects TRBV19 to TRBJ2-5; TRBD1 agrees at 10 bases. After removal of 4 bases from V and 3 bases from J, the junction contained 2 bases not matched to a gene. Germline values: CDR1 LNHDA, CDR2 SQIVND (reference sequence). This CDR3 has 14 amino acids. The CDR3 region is CASSTGTGEETQYF. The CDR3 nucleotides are TGTGCCAGTAGTACAGGGACAGGGGAAGAGACCCAGTACTTC.

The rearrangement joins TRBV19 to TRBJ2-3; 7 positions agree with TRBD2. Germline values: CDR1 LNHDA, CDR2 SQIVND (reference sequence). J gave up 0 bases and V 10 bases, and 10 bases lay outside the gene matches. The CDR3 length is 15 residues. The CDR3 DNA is TGTGCCACCATGGGGCTAGCGGCTAGCACAGATACGCAGTATTTT. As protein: CATMGLAASTDTQYF.

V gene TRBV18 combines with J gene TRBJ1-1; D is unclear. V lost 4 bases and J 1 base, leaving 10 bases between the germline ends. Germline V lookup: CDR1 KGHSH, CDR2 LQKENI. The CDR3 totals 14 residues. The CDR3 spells CASSQPSSNTEAFF. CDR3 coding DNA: TGTGCCAGCTCACAACCAAGCTCGAACACTGAAGCTTTCTTT.

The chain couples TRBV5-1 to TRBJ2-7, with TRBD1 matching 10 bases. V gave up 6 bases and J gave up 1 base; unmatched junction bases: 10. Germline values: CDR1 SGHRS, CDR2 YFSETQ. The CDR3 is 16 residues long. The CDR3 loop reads CASTREGQGISYEQYF. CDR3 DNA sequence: TGCGCCAGCACACGGGAGGGACAGGGGATATCCTACGAGCAGTACTTC.

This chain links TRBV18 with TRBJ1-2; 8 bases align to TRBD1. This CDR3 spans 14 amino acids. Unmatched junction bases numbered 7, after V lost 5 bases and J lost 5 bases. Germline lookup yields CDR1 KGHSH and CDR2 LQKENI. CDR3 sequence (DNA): TGTGCCAGCTCATCGCGACAGGGGCCTTATGGCTACACCTTC. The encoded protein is CASSSRQGPYGYTF.

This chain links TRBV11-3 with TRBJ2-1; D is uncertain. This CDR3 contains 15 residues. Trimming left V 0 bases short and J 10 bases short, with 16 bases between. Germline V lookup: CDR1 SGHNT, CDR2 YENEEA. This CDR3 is CASSLDPGSRKEQFF. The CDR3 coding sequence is TGTGCCAGCAGCTTAGACCCCGGGTCGAGGAAAGAGCAGTTCTTC.

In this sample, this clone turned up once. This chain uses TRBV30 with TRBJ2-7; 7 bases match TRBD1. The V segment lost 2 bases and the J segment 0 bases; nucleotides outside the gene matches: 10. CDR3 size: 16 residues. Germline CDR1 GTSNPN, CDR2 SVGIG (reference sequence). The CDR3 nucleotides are TGTGCCTGGAGTTCCCAGACAGGGACGGGCTCCTACGAGCAGTACTTC. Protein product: CAWSSQTGTGSYEQYF. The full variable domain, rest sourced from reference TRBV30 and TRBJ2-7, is SQTIHQWPATLVQPVGSPLSLECTVEGTSNPNLYWYRQAAGRGLQLLFYSVGIGQISSEVPQNLSASRPQDRQFILSSKKLLLSDSGFYLCAWSSQTGTGSYEQYFGPGTRLTVT.

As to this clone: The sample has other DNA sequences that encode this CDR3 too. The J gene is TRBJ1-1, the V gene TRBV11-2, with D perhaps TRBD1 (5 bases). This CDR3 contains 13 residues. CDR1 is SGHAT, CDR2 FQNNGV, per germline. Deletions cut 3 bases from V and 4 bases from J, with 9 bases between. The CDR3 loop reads CASSLAGRTEAFF. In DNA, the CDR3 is TGTGCCAGCAGCTTGGCAGGGCGCACTGAAGCTTTCTTT.

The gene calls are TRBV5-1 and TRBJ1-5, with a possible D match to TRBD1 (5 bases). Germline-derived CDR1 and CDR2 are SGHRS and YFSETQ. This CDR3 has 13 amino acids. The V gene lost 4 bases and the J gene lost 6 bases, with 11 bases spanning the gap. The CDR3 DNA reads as TGCGCCAGCAGCGAAACAGGTTCTCAGCCCCAGCATTTT. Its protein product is CASSETGSQPQHF.

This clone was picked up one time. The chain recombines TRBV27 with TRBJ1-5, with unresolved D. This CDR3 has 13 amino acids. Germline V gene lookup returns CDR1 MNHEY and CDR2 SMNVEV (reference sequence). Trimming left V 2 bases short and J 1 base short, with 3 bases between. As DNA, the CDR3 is TGTGCCAGCAGTTTAGAGAGCAATCAGCCCCAGCATTTT. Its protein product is CASSLESNQPQHF.

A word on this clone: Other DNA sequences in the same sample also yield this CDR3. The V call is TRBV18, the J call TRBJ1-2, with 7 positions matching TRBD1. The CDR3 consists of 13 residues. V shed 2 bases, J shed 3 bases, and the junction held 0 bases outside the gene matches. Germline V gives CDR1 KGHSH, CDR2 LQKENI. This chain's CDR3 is CASSPGQDYGYTF. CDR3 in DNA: TGTGCCAGCTCACCAGGACAGGACTATGGCTACACCTTC. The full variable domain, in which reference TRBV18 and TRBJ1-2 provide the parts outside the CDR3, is NAGVMQNPRHLVRRRGQEARLRCSPMKGHSHVYWYRQLPEEGLKFMVYLQKENIIDESGMPKERFSAEFPKEGPSILRIQQVVRGDSAAYFCASSPGQDYGYTFGSGTRLTVV.

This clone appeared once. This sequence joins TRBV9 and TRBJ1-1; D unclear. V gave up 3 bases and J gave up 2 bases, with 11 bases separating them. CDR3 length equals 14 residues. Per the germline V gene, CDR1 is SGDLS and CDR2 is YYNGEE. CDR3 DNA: TGTGCCAGCAGCGACGCCGGGAGTAACACTGAAGCTTTCTTT. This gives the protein CASSDAGSNTEAFF.

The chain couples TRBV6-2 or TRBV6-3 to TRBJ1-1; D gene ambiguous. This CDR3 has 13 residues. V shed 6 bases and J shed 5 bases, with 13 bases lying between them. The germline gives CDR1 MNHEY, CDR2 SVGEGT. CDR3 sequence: CASSSEGGTEAFF. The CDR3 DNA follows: TGTGCCAGCAGCTCCGAGGGCGGTACTGAAGCTTTCTTT.

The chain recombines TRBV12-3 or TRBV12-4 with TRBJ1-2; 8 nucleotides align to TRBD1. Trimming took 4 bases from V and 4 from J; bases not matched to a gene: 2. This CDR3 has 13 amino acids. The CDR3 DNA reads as TGTGCCAGCAGTTCGACAGGGGTCTATGGCTACACCTTC. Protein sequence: CASSSTGVYGYTF.

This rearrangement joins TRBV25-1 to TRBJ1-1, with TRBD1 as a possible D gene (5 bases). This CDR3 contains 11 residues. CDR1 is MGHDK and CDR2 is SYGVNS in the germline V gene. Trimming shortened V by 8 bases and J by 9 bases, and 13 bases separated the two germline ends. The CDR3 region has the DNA TGTGCCAGCTTAGGAACAGGTCAAGCTTTCTTT. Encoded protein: CASLGTGQAFF.

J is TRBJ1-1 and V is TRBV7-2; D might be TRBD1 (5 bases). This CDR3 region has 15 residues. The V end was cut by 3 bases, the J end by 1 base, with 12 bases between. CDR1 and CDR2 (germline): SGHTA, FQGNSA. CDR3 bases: TGTGCCAGCAGCTTCCAGGGATATGCGAACACTGAAGCTTTCTTT. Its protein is CASSFQGYANTEAFF.